This TCR beta chain was profiled in a study of cytomegalovirus exposure and HLA in healthy donors. Whole-study results and caveats: More than 150 TCR beta chains were listed as cytomegalovirus-associated.

The PCR contained 60 Vbeta and 13 Jbeta primers. The protocol was immunoSEQ multiplex PCR, while the TCRdb copy is restricted to in-frame clones and leaves out a portion. Of approximately 110,000 clones in the sample, 77% were seen once. Germline-derived CDR1 and CDR2 are KGHSH and LQKENI. This CDR3 region has 15 residues. V lost 5 bases and J 3 bases, leaving 15 bases between the germline ends. As to this clone: No antigen is known for it.

This TCR was sampled from a human donor in good health. The sequenced sample consisted of PBMCs. The chain joins TRBV18 to TRBJ2-3; perhaps TRBD1 as D (5 bases). CDR3 in amino acids: CASSVRRPGTDTQYF. The CDR3 region has the DNA TGTGCCAGCTCAGTCCGAAGACCAGGGACAGATACGCAGTATTTT.